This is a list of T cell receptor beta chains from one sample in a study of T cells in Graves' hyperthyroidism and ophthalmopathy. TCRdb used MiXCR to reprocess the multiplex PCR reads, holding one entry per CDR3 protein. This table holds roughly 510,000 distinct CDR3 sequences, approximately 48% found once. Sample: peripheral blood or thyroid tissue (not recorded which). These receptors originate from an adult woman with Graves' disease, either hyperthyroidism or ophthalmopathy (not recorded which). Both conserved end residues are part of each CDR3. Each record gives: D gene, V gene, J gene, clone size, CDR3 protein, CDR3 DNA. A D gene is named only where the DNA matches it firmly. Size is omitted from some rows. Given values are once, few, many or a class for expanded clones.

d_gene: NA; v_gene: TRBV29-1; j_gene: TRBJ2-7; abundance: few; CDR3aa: CSVASGAYEQYF; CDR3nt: TGCAGCGTTGCGTCGGGGGCTTACGAGCAGTACTTC
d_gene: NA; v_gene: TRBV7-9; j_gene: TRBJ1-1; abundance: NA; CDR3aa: CASSGGGIGTEAFF; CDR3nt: TGTGCCAGCAGCGGGGGGGGGATTGGCACTGAAGCTTTCTTT
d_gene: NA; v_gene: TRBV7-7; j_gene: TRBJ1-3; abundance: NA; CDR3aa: CASSLGSPGDTIYF; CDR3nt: TGTGCTAGCAGCTTAGGGTCCCCAGGGGACACCATATATTTT
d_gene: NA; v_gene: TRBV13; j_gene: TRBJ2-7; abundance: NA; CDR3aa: CASRWQSYEQYF; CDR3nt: TGTGCCAGCAGGTGGCAGAGCTACGAGCAGTACTTC
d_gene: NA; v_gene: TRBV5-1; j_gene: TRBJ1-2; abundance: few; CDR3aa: CASSLEGPTGGYTF; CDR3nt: TGCGCCAGCAGCTTGGAGGGACCCACTGGGGGCTACACCTTC
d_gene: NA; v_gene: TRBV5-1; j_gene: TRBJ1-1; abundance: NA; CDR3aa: CASSASGTPNEAFF; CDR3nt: TGCGCCAGCAGCGCGTCCGGGACCCCGAATGAAGCTTTCTTT
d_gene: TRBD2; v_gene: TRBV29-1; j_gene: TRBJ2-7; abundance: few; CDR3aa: CSVESGRVAEQYF; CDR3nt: TGCAGCGTTGAATCCGGGAGGGTTGCCGAGCAGTACTTC
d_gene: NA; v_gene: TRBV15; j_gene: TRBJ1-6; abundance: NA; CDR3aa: CATSSLPSGFGSPLHF; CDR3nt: TGTGCCACCAGCAGCTTACCTTCGGGGTTCGGCTCACCCCTCCACTTT
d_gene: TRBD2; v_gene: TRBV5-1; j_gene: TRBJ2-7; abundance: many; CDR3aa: CASSLGASGRGEQYF; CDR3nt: TGCGCCAGCAGCTTGGGGGCTAGCGGGAGGGGCGAGCAGTACTTC
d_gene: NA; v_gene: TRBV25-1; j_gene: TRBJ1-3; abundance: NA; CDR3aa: CASSDGRTSGNTIYF; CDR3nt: TGTGCCAGCAGTGACGGCCGGACCTCTGGAAACACCATATATTTT
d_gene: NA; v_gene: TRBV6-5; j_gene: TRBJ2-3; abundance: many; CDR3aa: CASSSSLAQSTDTQYF; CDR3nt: TGTGCCAGCAGTTCTTCTTTAGCCCAGTCCACAGATACGCAGTATTTT
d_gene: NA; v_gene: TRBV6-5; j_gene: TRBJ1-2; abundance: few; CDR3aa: CASSYSIVGGYTF; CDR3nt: TGTGCCAGCAGTTACTCGATTGTTGGTGGCTACACCTTC
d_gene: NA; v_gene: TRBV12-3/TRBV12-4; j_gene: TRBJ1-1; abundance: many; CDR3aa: CASSSLMNTEAFF; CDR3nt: TGTGCCAGCAGTTCCTTAATGAACACTGAAGCTTTCTTT
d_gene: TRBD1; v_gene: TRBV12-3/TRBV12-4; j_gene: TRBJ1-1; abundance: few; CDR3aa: CASRPDRANTEAFF; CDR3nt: TGTGCCAGCCGCCCGGACAGGGCGAACACTGAAGCTTTCTTT
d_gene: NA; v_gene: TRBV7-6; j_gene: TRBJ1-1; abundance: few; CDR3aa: CASSLERENTEAFF; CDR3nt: TGTGCCAGCAGCTTAGAAAGGGAGAACACTGAAGCTTTCTTT
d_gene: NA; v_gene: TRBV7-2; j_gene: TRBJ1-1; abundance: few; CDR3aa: CASSLFGRGDTEAFF; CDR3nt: TGTGCCAGCAGCTTGTTCGGGAGGGGGGACACTGAAGCTTTCTTT
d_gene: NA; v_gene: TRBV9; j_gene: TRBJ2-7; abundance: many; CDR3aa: CASSVGIFSSYEQYF; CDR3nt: TGTGCCAGCAGCGTAGGAATATTCTCCTCCTACGAGCAGTACTTC